Below are 3 T cell receptor beta chains sequenced from a single sample in a study of blood T cell repertoires in COVID-19 (dated by TCRdb to the early 2020s). The library was prepared using the immunoSEQ multiplex PCR assay. This is the immuneACCESS table as TCRdb keeps it, with only in-frame sequences that have V and J called. A part of the clones is gone; compared with another copy, unresolved V genes explain less than half, and the rest is unexplained. Within this sample are 48,000 or so clones, with 70% to 90% of them counted one time only. The ten largest clones represent 2.6% of the sample. Sequenced sample: peripheral blood. These receptors were obtained from an elderly woman with COVID-19, enrolled during active disease.

The CDR3 here is CASSLGQRNEKLFF. The CDR3 region has the DNA TGTGCCAGCAGCTTGGGACAGAGAAATGAAAAACTGTTTTTT. J is TRBJ1-4 and V is TRBV5-4, with a tentative D call TRBD1 (5 bases). This CDR3 contains 14 residues. Trimming removed 0 bases at V and 5 bases at J, with 8 bases between. Per the germline V gene, CDR1 is SGHNT and CDR2 is YYREEE (reference sequence).

J is TRBJ1-5 and V is TRBV19; possibly TRBD1 for D (5 bases). Germline loops: CDR1 LNHDA, CDR2 SQIVND (reference sequence). The V end lost 6 bases, the J end lost 6 bases, and 18 bases lay between the germline ends. The CDR3 length is 15 residues. DNA for the CDR3: TGTGCCAGTAGCAACTACTACAGGATAGTTCAGCCCCAGCATTTT. This codes for CASSNYYRIVQPQHF.

The chain employs TRBV29-1 and TRBJ2-3; 12 bases are a match to TRBD2. The V gene end was trimmed by 8 bases and the J gene end by 3 bases; junction bases not matched to a gene: 6. The CDR3 runs to 14 residues. In germline, CDR1 is SQVTM, CDR2 ANQGSEA. CDR3 amino acids: CSIGLAGPTDTQYF. The CDR3 coding sequence is TGCAGCATTGGACTAGCGGGGCCAACAGATACGCAGTATTTT.